The clone carrying this TCR beta chain was counted ten times or more. No antigen is known for it. These data are taken from a study of neurological immune-mediated disorders. The cDNA came from 5'RACE, which used 10-nucleotide random UMIs. Over 190 million TCR-beta sequences from 15-18 subjects were obtained in each sequencing run. TCRdb re-analysed the 5' RACE reads in MiXCR, keeping a single row per CDR3 protein. The table lists 55,000 to 65,000 distinct CDR3 sequences, 12% of them singletons. Points from the study as a whole: None of the CDR3 amino acid sequences in expanded clones turned up in more than one subject, which points to private repertoires in all groups.

This TCR was sampled from a woman aged 60 to 75 with HTLV-1-associated myelopathy (HAM/TSP). Source material: PBMCs.

The CDR3 region is CASSSRVRTSGNGETQYF. CDR3 in DNA: TGCGCCAGCAGCTCTCGAGTGAGGACTAGCGGGAACGGAGAGACCCAGTACTTC. This rearrangement joins TRBV5-1 to TRBJ2-5, with 12 bases that match TRBD2. CDR3 size: 18 residues. Trimming at V came to 3 bases and at J to 4 bases, leaving 13 bases not matched to a gene. Germline V gene sequence: CDR1 SGHRS, CDR2 YFSETQ.